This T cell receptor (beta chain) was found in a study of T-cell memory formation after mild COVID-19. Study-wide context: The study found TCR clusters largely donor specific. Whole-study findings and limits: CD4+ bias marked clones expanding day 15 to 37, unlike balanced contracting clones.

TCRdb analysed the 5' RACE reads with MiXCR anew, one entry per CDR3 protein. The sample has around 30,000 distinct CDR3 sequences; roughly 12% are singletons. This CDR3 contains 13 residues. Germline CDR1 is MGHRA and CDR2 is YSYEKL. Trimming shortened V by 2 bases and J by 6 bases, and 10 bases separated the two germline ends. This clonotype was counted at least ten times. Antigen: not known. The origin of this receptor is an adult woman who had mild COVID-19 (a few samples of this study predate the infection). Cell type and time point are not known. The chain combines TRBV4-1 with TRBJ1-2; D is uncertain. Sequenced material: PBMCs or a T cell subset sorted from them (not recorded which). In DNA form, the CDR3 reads TGCGCCAGCAGCCAACACGATAGGGATGGCTACACCTTC. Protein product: CASSQHDRDGYTF.